One and the same sample provided the 5 T cell receptor beta chains below, sequenced in a study of Graves' ophthalmopathy and Graves' hyperthyroidism. CDR3 regions of TCR beta were amplified from RNA transcripts. HTBI primers were employed in first-round RT-PCR, then a second-round multiplex PCR followed. MiXCR, applied by TCRdb to the multiplex PCR reads, yields one record per CDR3 protein. The table has 660,000 or so distinct CDR3 sequences, over 40% seen once; the top ten hold roughly 3.5%. Sequences were obtained from peripheral blood. The receptors originated from an adult man with Graves' ophthalmopathy.

This clonotype has more than one count but fewer than ten. The CDR3 DNA reads TGTGCCACCAGCCCCGTGGGGGAAGATACGCAGTATTTT. This sequence encodes CATSPVGEDTQYF. The V gene is TRBV24-1, the J gene TRBJ2-3, with D perhaps matching TRBD1 or TRBD2 (5 bases each). The CDR3 runs 13 residues. V was pared by 7 bases and J by 5 bases, with 12 bases between. CDR1 is KGHDR and CDR2 is SFDVKD in the germline V gene.

The chain couples TRBV9 to TRBJ2-7, with D uncertain. Between the trimmed V and J ends, which lost 4 bases and 2 bases, there was a span of 13 bases. The CDR3 runs 14 residues. Germline CDR1 and CDR2: SGDLS and YYNGEE. The DNA of the CDR3 is TGTGCCAGCAGCCTGAGGTACGGAACCTACGAGCAGTACTTC. The encoded protein is CASSLRYGTYEQYF.

This clonotype occurred once. This rearrangement joins TRBV2 to TRBJ2-7; D remains unclear. V was pared by 2 bases and J by 7 bases, with 6 bases between. This CDR3 has 11 residues. Germline CDR1 SNHLY, CDR2 FYNNEI. CDR3 protein: CASSEYNEQYF. The CDR3 nucleotides read TGTGCCAGCAGTGAATACAATGAGCAGTACTTC.

This clonotype was seen at least ten times. The chain has TRBV4-1 and TRBJ2-5; 8 nucleotides agree with TRBD2. This CDR3 is 14 amino acids long. Germline CDR1 and CDR2: MGHRA and YSYEKL. The junction had 6 bases not matched to a gene; V was cut back by 4 bases and J by 5 bases. The CDR3 spells CASSPVGRGETQYF. For the CDR3, the DNA is TGCGCCAGCAGCCCCGTCGGGAGGGGGGAGACCCAGTACTTC.

This clonotype was seen more than once but under ten times. The V and J genes are TRBV5-6 and TRBJ1-5, with 7 positions matching TRBD1. Germline V gives CDR1 SGHDT, CDR2 YYEEEE. This CDR3 is built from 15 residues. V lost 6 bases to trimming and J lost 4 bases; unmatched junction nucleotides: 10. CDR3 amino acids: CASTHQGGRNQPQHF. CDR3 DNA sequence: TGTGCCAGCACCCACCAGGGGGGGAGAAATCAGCCCCAGCATTTT.